One and the same sample provided the 26 T cell receptor beta chains below, sequenced in a study of response to subunit inactivated influenza vaccine. TCRdb re-derived calls from the RT-PCR reads in MiXCR, one entry per CDR3 protein. The top ten hold 9.5% to 13% of the sample, which has a few hundred thousand distinct CDR3 sequences, 21% seen once. The material sequenced was PBMCs from blood, taken 21 months after vaccination. All receptors come from a man aged 45 to 75 who received an inactivated influenza vaccine.

V is TRBV4-2 and J is TRBJ2-5; unclear D gene. There are 14 residues in the CDR3. Germline V gives CDR1 LGHNA, CDR2 YNFKEQ. Deletions cut 0 bases from V and 5 bases from J, with 10 bases between. CDR3 residues: CASSQEVRGETQYF. In nucleotides, the CDR3 is TGTGCCAGCAGCCAAGAAGTGCGAGGTGAGACCCAGTACTTC.

The chain uses TRBV27 and TRBJ1-5; unclear D gene. The CDR3 is 16 residues long. Germline CDR1 MNHEY, CDR2 SMNVEV (reference sequence). Trimming shortened V by 3 bases and J by 7 bases, and 19 bases separated the two germline ends. The CDR3 region has the DNA TGTGCCAGCAGTTTGGGATCGGGGAATGGCTGGCAGCCCCAGCATTTT. Translation: CASSLGSGNGWQPQHF.

This clonotype was counted between two and nine times. CDR3 sequence reads: CASSHPGDAEAFF. The CDR3 DNA is TGTGCCAGCAGCCACCCCGGCGACGCTGAAGCTTTCTTT. The chain recombines TRBV4-2 with TRBJ1-1; D gene unclear. The germline V gene encodes CDR1 LGHNA and CDR2 YNFKEQ. This CDR3 contains 13 residues. V was cut by 3 bases and J by 6 bases, with 11 bases left in between.

V is TRBV5-1 and J is TRBJ1-1, with D perhaps TRBD1 (5 bases). V lost 3 bases and J lost 1, with 7 bases in between. Looked up from germline, CDR1 is SGHRS and CDR2 is YFSETQ. This CDR3 has 13 residues. The CDR3 sequence is CASSWDGNTEAFF. The CDR3 bases are TGCGCCAGCAGCTGGGACGGGAACACTGAAGCTTTCTTT.

The rearrangement uses TRBV27 and TRBJ2-2, with D uncertain. The length of the CDR3 is 13 residues. From germline, CDR1 is MNHEY and CDR2 SMNVEV (reference sequence). The V gene lost 6 bases and the J gene lost 1 base, with 6 bases spanning the gap. The CDR3 reads CASSPLNTGELFF. The DNA of the CDR3 is TGTGCCAGCAGCCCTCTGAACACCGGGGAGCTGTTTTTT.

The chain employs TRBV10-3 and TRBJ2-7; 7 bases are shared with TRBD2. The CDR3 runs to 12 residues. The V gene's germline CDR1 is ENHRY and CDR2 SYGVKD. V shed 10 bases and J 12 bases; nucleotides not matched to a gene: 15. The CDR3 is CATKEAAGIGYF. The CDR3 DNA follows: TGTGCCACAAAAGAAGCAGCGGGGATTGGGTACTTC.

This clonotype was counted a few times. The chain couples TRBV4-1 to TRBJ1-4, with 9 bases lining up with TRBD1. This CDR3 spans 15 amino acids. The germline V gene has CDR1 MGHRA and CDR2 YSYEKL. The ends lost 3 bases at V and 8 bases at J; junction bases unmatched: 7. CDR3: CASSQAGTGKEKLFF. CDR3 coding DNA: TGCGCCAGCAGCCAGGCCGGGACAGGGAAAGAAAAACTGTTTTTT.

The rearrangement joins TRBV6-2 or TRBV6-3 to TRBJ2-7, with D perhaps being TRBD1 or TRBD2 (5 bases each). The V end was cut by 6 bases, the J end by 4 bases, with 19 bases between. The V gene's germline CDR1 is MNHEY and CDR2 SVGEGT. This CDR3 contains 15 residues. The CDR3 DNA sequence: TGTGCCAGCAGAGTACTAGGGGTCTCAACGTACGAGCAGTACTTC. Translated: CASRVLGVSTYEQYF.

This clonotype was detected many times. The rearrangement joins TRBV2 to TRBJ1-2; 7 bases match TRBD1. V shed 5 bases, J shed 2 bases, and the junction held 14 bases outside the gene matches. CDR3 length: 17 amino acids. Germline lookup yields CDR1 SNHLY and CDR2 FYNNEI. The CDR3 here is CASSSLPTGTANYGYTF. CDR3 nucleotide sequence: TGTGCCAGCAGTTCGCTCCCGACCGGGACAGCAAACTATGGCTACACCTTC.

This clonotype has only a few counts. This chain joins TRBV7-2 and TRBJ1-3; 7 positions match TRBD1. The germline V gene encodes CDR1 SGHTA and CDR2 FQGNSA. V was pared by 5 bases and J by 4 bases, with 11 bases of the junction left unmatched. The CDR3 has 16 amino acids. The CDR3 loop is CASSQSPGQPGNTIYF. CDR3 nucleotides: TGTGCCAGCAGCCAATCTCCGGGACAGCCGGGAAACACCATATATTTT.

This clonotype was seen repeatedly, ten times or more. The V and J genes are TRBV24-1 and TRBJ1-5; TRBD1 aligns across 8 bases. The CDR3 has 16 residues. V gave up 0 bases and J gave up 6 bases; unmatched junction bases: 6. Germline V gives CDR1 KGHDR, CDR2 SFDVKD. The CDR3 nucleotides read TGTGCCACCAGTGATTTGAGCAGGGGGCCCGTTCAGCCCCAGCATTTT. Protein product: CATSDLSRGPVQPQHF.

This clonotype was picked up a small number of times. The rearrangement uses TRBV30 and TRBJ1-1, with no clear D. CDR1 GTSNPN and CDR2 SVGIG come from the germline V gene (reference sequence). V was clipped by 2 bases and J by 4 bases, with 5 bases between them. The CDR3 is made up of 11 amino acids. The CDR3 coding sequence is TGTGCCTGGAGTCGGGGCACTGAAGCTTTCTTT. Its translation is CAWSRGTEAFF.

This chain joins TRBV10-1 and TRBJ1-1; the D gene is possibly TRBD1 (6 bases). Trimming took off 6 bases at V and 7 bases at J, with 15 bases between the two ends. This CDR3 contains 13 residues. Germline loops: CDR1 WNHNN, CDR2 SYGVQD (reference sequence). This chain's CDR3 is CASSPGQTFEAFF. The CDR3 bases are TGCGCCAGCAGCCCCGGACAGACGTTTGAAGCTTTCTTT.

In its sample, this clonotype was seen many times. This chain joins TRBV2 and TRBJ2-5, with D possibly TRBD2 on 6 matching bases. V shed 6 bases and J shed 4 bases, with 9 bases lying between them. The CDR3 consists of 12 residues. Germline CDR1 SNHLY, CDR2 FYNNEI. In DNA, the CDR3 is TGTGCCAGCAGCCCGGGACTAGAGACCCAGTACTTC. Encoded protein: CASSPGLETQYF.

Only a few counts were recorded for this clonotype. The chain links TRBV19 to TRBJ1-2; 8 bases map to TRBD1. The CDR3 contains 14 residues. V lost 7 bases, J lost 4 bases, and 8 bases stayed unmatched. Germline loops: CDR1 LNHDA, CDR2 SQIVND (reference sequence). CDR3 protein: CASKGQGAFYGYTF. The CDR3, as DNA: TGTGCCAGTAAAGGGCAGGGGGCATTCTATGGCTACACCTTC.

This clonotype was seen a handful of times. The rearrangement links TRBV5-1 to TRBJ1-2; D may be TRBD1 (5 bases). Trimming left V 1 base short and J 9 bases short, with 16 bases between. Germline CDR1 and CDR2: SGHRS and YFSETQ. The CDR3 extends over 14 amino acids. DNA for the CDR3: TGCGCCAGCAGCTTGTCAGGGACTTCTCGGCGCTACACCTTC. This gives the protein CASSLSGTSRRYTF.

This chain joins TRBV3-1 and TRBJ2-5, with D maybe TRBD2 (6 bases). Germline V CDR1 and CDR2: LGHDT, YNNKEL (reference sequence). CDR3 length: 17 amino acids. The V and J ends lost 1 base and 2 bases respectively, with 17 bases between them. This CDR3 reads CASSQVVLAGYQETQYF. CDR3 nucleotide sequence: TGTGCCAGCAGCCAAGTGGTTCTCGCGGGGTATCAAGAGACCCAGTACTTC.

The V call is TRBV20-1, the J call TRBJ1-2, with D uncertain. There are 12 residues in the CDR3. Germline V gives CDR1 DFQATT, CDR2 SNEGSKA (reference sequence). Deletions cut 3 bases from V and 6 bases from J, with 11 bases between. Here the CDR3 DNA reads TGCAGTGCTAGCCCCTCCAGGCATGGCTACACCTTC. Its protein product is CSASPSRHGYTF.

The chain links TRBV12-3 or TRBV12-4 to TRBJ2-2, with TRBD2 as a possible D gene (6 bases). This CDR3 contains 15 residues. The V and J ends lost 6 bases and 0 bases respectively, with 11 bases between them. The chain's CDR3 is CASRGGIANTGELFF. The CDR3 DNA reads as TGTGCCAGCAGGGGGGGAATCGCGAACACCGGGGAGCTGTTTTTT.

The chain joins TRBV7-2 to TRBJ1-2; D not certain. V was clipped by 1 base and J by 2 bases, with 14 bases between them. This CDR3 spans 16 amino acids. Germline V gene data show CDR1 as SGHTA and CDR2 as FQGNSA. CDR3 nucleotide sequence: TGTGCCAGCAGCTTAGAGGCTGCGGGAGGGAACTATGGCTACACCTTC. As protein: CASSLEAAGGNYGYTF.

This clonotype has at least ten counts. This chain links TRBV12-3 or TRBV12-4 with TRBJ1-1; the D gene is possibly TRBD1 (5 bases). Trimming cost V 5 bases and J 4 bases, with 11 bases left between them. The CDR3 sequence is 13 residues long. The CDR3 bases are TGTGCCAGCAGTCTCGGGACCCCCACTGAAGCTTTCTTT. It is translated as CASSLGTPTEAFF.

This clonotype occurred a few times. The chain links TRBV6-5 to TRBJ2-3, with unresolved D. CDR3 length: 14 amino acids. Germline CDR1 reads MNHEY; CDR2 reads SVGAGI. V gave up 0 bases and J gave up 0 bases, with 4 bases separating them. In DNA, the CDR3 is TGTGCCAGCAGTTACTCGAGAAGCACAGATACGCAGTATTTT. Protein: CASSYSRSTDTQYF.

The chain employs TRBV20-1 and TRBJ2-2; D gene uncertain. The V gene lost 6 bases and the J gene lost 4 bases, with 12 bases spanning the gap. The germline V gene has CDR1 DFQATT and CDR2 SNEGSKA (reference sequence). The CDR3 length is 13 residues. The CDR3 DNA is TGCAGTGCCCTTATGGGAATCACCGGGGAGCTGTTTTTT. Protein: CSALMGITGELFF.

The CDR3 DNA follows: TGCGCCAGCAGCCAAAGCACAGAGTACAATGAGCAGTTCTTC. Protein product: CASSQSTEYNEQFF. V is TRBV4-3 and J is TRBJ2-1; D not resolved. Germline V lookup: CDR1 LGHNA, CDR2 YSLEER. With 2 bases removed from V and 4 bases from J, the gap between germline ends came to 9 bases. The CDR3 covers 14 residues.

This clonotype was seen a few times. V is TRBV29-1 and J is TRBJ1-4; 8 nucleotides line up with TRBD1. Germline V gene lookup returns CDR1 SQVTM and CDR2 ANQGSEA. The CDR3 loop spans 14 amino acids. V lost 6 bases to trimming and J lost 5 bases; unmatched junction nucleotides: 8. CDR3 sequence (DNA): TGCAGCGTCCAGCAACAGGGGGTAAATGAAAAACTGTTTTTT. Protein product: CSVQQQGVNEKLFF.

This clonotype occurred a few times. This chain uses TRBV7-9 with TRBJ2-2; D remains unclear. Trimming cost V 3 bases and J 2 bases, with 7 bases left between them. The length of the CDR3 is 14 residues. Germline-derived CDR1 and CDR2 are SEHNR and FQNEAQ (reference sequence). The CDR3 sequence: CASSFISNTGELFF. In DNA, the CDR3 is TGTGCCAGCAGCTTTATCTCAAACACCGGGGAGCTGTTTTTT.